Included here is one T cell receptor beta chain sequence, with context. The data were obtained in a study of control samples from healthy donors and cancer patients. Sequencing used immunoSEQ multiplex PCR; TCRdb keeps in-frame clones, though not all of them. The sample yields roughly 130,000 clones, about 93% seen once. Trimming took 0 bases from V and 3 from J, leaving 18 bases between them. The germline CDR1 and CDR2 sequences are SGHAT and FQDESV (reference sequence). The CDR3 totals 17 residues. V and J are TRBV11-1 and TRBJ2-7; D might be TRBD2 (5 bases). The origin of this receptor is a man between 18 and 35 years old in good health. The sequencing input was blood. The CDR3 bases are TGTGCCAGCAGCTTAGCCCTCACCAGGACGGGATTCTACGAGCAGTACTTC. The encoded protein is CASSLALTRTGFYEQYF.